The rows below give T cell receptor beta chains drawn from one sample of a study of shared clonotypes between healthy human individuals. Profiled with immunoSEQ multiplex PCR; TCRdb holds only in-frame clones, not every one. The repertoire holds under 1,100,000 clones, with about 80% as singletons. The sample consisted of memory CD4+ T cells sorted from blood. The receptor source for this set is a man younger than 35 in good health. The CDR3 runs from the conserved cysteine through the conserved F or W. D genes are given only for firm matches. Part of the rows lack a size; the others show once, few, many or a class for expanded clones.

>NA|TRBJ2-7|TRBD2|TRBV6-1
TGTGCCAGCAGTGAAGTACTGACTAGCGGGAGTTCTTACGAGCAGTACTTC
CASSEVLTSGSSYEQYF
>once|TRBJ2-4|NA|TRBV21-1
TGTGCCAGCAGCAAATTCCGGGTAGCCCCTAGCATTCAGTACTTC
CASSKFRVAPSIQYF
>NA|TRBJ1-3|TRBD1|TRBV5-6
TGTGCCAGCAGCACAGGGACAGGGCTGGGAAACACCATATATTTT
CASSTGTGLGNTIYF
>NA|TRBJ1-6|NA|TRBV30
TGTGCCTGGAGCAGCGGACAAGCCAATTCACCCCTCCACTTT
CAWSSGQANSPLHF
>NA|TRBJ1-5|NA|TRBV19
TGTGCCAGTAGTTCGGGACACTTAGGCAATCAGCCCCAGCATTTT
CASSSGHLGNQPQHF
>NA|TRBJ2-4|NA|TRBV5-1
TGCGCCAGCAGCGAGGGACCCCGCGACATTCAGTACTTC
CASSEGPRDIQYF
>NA|TRBJ2-1|TRBD2|TRBV29-1
TGCAGCGTTATAAGCGGGGTGTACAATGAGCAGTTCTTC
CSVISGVYNEQFF
>NA|TRBJ1-2|NA|TRBV28
TGTGCCAGCAGTTTTTCTACTGATAACTATGGCTACACCTTC
CASSFSTDNYGYTF
>NA|TRBJ2-1|NA|TRBV9
TGTGCCAGCAGCGTAGAGTCCGGGATCCCCAATGAGCAGTTCTTC
CASSVESGIPNEQFF
>many|TRBJ1-2|NA|TRBV30
TGTGCCTGGATGTTTAGCAGGGACGGCTACACCTTC
CAWMFSRDGYTF
>NA|TRBJ2-2|NA|TRBV11-2
TGTGCCAGCAGCTGGGGACCCGGGGAGCTGTTTTTT
CASSWGPGELFF
>NA|TRBJ1-4|TRBD1|TRBV19
TGTGCCAGTGGGGGACAGATTGCAACTAATGAAAAACTGTTTTTT
CASGGQIATNEKLFF
>NA|TRBJ1-2|NA|TRBV7-2
TGTGCCAGCAGCTTCGGGGGCCCAACCAGCCAGACCTATGGCTACACCTTC
CASSFGGPTSQTYGYTF
>once|TRBJ2-1|TRBD2|TRBV19
TGTGCCAGTAGTATAGACCCGGGAGGGTCAAATGAGCAGTTCTTC
CASSIDPGGSNEQFF
>NA|TRBJ1-1|TRBD1|TRBV11-2
TGTGCCAGCTCGGGACAGTTGGGCACTGAAGCTTTCTTT
CASSGQLGTEAFF
>few|TRBJ2-3|NA|TRBV7-9
TGTGCCAGCAGCTTAGCGAGATCTACCCCTAGCACAGATACGCAGTATTTT
CASSLARSTPSTDTQYF
>NA|TRBJ1-1|NA|TRBV30
TGTGCCTGGTCCCAGGGGCCCATGAACACTGAAGCTTTCTTT
CAWSQGPMNTEAFF
>few|TRBJ2-1|NA|TRBV30
TGTGCCTGGAGTGTGAGCCAGAGCCAGGTCTTC
CAWSVSQSQVF
>NA|TRBJ2-7|TRBD2|TRBV7-2
TGTGCCAGCAGCCAAGGACTAGCGGGTTTCCTATACGAGCAGTACTTC
CASSQGLAGFLYEQYF
>NA|TRBJ1-3|NA|TRBV6-1
TGTGCCAGCAGTGAAGGGCATGGAAACACCATATATTTT
CASSEGHGNTIYF
>NA|TRBJ2-7|TRBD1|TRBV25-1
TGTGCCAGCAGTGAAATACAGGGGTACGAGCAGTACTTC
CASSEIQGYEQYF
>NA|TRBJ1-4|NA|TRBV5-4
TGTGCCAGCAGCGCCGGACAAGCAACTAATGAAAAACTGTTTTTT
CASSAGQATNEKLFF
>many|TRBJ2-5|TRBD1|TRBV7-9
TGTGCCAGCAGCTTGGGACAGGGTATTATTGAGACCCAGTACTTC
CASSLGQGIIETQYF
>NA|TRBJ2-7|NA|TRBV29-1
TGCAGCGTTGAGGCAGGTCACCCCTACGAGCAGTACTTC
CSVEAGHPYEQYF